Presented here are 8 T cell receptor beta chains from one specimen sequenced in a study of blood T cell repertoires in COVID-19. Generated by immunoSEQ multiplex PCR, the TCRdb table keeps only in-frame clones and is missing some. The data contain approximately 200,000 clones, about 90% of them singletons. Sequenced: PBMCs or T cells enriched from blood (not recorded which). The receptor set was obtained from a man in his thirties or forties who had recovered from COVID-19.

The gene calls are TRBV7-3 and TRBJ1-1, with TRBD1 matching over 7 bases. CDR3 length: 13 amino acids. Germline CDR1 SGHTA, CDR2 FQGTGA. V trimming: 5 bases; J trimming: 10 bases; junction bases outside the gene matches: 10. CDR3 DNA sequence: TGTGCCAGCAGCCTCCAGAGGGGGCAGGGAGCTTTCTTT. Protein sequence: CASSLQRGQGAFF.

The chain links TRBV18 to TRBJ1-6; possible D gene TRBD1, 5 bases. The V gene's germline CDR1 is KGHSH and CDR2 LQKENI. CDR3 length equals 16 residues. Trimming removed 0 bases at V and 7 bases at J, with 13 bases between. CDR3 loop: CASSPPLTQGNSPLHF. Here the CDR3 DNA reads TGTGCCAGCTCACCACCGTTGACCCAGGGCAATTCACCCCTCCACTTT.

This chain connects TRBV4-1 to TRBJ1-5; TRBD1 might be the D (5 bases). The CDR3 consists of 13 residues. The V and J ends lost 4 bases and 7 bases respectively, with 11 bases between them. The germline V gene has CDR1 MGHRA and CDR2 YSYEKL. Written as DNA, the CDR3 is TGCGCCAGCAGCCTGGACAAAGGACAGCCCCAGCATTTT. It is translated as CASSLDKGQPQHF.

CDR3 sequence: CAWSSVRGQPQHF. CDR3 nucleotides: TGTGCCTGGAGTTCAGTAAGGGGGCAGCCCCAGCATTTT. J is TRBJ1-5 and V is TRBV30; maybe TRBD1 (6 bases). The V and J ends lost 2 bases and 7 bases respectively, with 12 bases between them. Germline CDR1 reads GTSNPN; CDR2 reads SVGIG (reference sequence). CDR3 size: 13 residues.

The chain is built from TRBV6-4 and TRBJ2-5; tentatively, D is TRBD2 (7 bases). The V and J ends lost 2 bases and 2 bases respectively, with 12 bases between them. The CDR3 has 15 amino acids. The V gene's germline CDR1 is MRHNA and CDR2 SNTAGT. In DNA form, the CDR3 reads TGTGCCAGCAGTGACATGGGGGGGCCGCAAGAGACCCAGTACTTC. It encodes CASSDMGGPQETQYF.

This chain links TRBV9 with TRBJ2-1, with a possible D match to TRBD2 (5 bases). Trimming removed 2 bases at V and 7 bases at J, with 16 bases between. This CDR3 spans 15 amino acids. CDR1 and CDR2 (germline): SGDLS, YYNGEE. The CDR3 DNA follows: TGTGCCAGCAGCGTGGGGTCGGCGGGCTGGAATGAGCAGTTCTTC. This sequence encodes CASSVGSAGWNEQFF.

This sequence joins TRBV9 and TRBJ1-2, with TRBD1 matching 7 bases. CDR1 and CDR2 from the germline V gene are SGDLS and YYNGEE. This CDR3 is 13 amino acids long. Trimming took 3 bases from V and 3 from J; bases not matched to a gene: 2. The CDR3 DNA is TGTGCCAGCAGCGGAGGACAGGACTATGGCTACACCTTC. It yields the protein CASSGGQDYGYTF.

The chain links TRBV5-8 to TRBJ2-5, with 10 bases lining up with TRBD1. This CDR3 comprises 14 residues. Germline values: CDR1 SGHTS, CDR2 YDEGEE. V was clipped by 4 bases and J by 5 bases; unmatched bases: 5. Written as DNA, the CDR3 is TGTGCCAGCAGCCATGGACAGGGGGGTGAGACCCAGTACTTC. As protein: CASSHGQGGETQYF.